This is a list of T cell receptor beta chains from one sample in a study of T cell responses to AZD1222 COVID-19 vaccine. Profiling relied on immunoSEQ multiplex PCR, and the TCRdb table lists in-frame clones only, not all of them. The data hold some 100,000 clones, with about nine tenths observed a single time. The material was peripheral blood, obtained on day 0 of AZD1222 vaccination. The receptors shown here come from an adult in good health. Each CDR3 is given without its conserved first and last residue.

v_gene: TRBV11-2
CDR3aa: ASSLSGSNQPQH

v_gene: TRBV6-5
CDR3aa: ASSNRLADYNEQF

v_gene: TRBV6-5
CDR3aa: ASSYGLGGVGDTQY

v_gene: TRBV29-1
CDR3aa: SVCRGSGNTIY

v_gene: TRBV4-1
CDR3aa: ASSAPGTGPQEQY

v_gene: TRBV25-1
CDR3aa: ASWGQGRDKNIQY

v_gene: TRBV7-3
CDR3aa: ASRTGVRPLH

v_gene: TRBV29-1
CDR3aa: SVAQGFDNEQF

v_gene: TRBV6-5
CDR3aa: ASTITGGNQPQH

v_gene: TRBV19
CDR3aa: ASSIDHAFYGYT

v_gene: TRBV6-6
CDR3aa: ASTGAGATNEKLF